This TCR beta chain stems from a study of blood T cells in healthy people across ages. Findings of the study overall: Calculation of diversity from one million T cells yielded estimates considered to be underestimates.

A sample-barcoded 5' primer and a J-beta primer mix were used in a second PCR of about 7 to 12 cycles. Each CDR3 protein gets one entry after TCRdb re-called the 5' RACE reads with MiXCR. The repertoire holds about 930,000 distinct CDR3 sequences, with 25% to 35% as singletons. Germline assignment: CDR1 MDHEN and CDR2 SYDVKM. This CDR3 spans 14 amino acids. With regard to this clonotype: Its specificity is not known. The germline gene is not matched at one end of the junction; a read error may be the cause.

The data were also submitted as part of a second study, on T cells of mothers and their children. That paper notes: Whether related or unrelated, pairs show similar shaping of TCR recombination output by thymic selection.

The chain carries TRBV28 and TRBJ2-1; 8 positions match TRBD1. The sample taken for sequencing was blood. This sequence was found in a middle-aged woman in good health. The CDR3 region is CASSFPGGGNAQFF. Here the CDR3 DNA reads TGTGCCAGCAGTTTCCCAGGGGGCGGTAATGCGCAGTTCTTC.